This T cell receptor (beta chain) was found in a study of CD8 T cells in ankylosing spondylitis. Study-wide results and limits: A subset of motif variants has previously been described in the synovial fluid and blood of reactive arthritis.

One entry per CDR3 protein, called by TCRdb with MiXCR from the 5' RACE reads. The table includes over 95,000 distinct CDR3 sequences, roughly 8.3% detected once. Germline values: CDR1 KGHSH, CDR2 LQKENI. This CDR3 comprises 14 residues. Between the trimmed V and J ends, which lost 4 bases and 3 bases, there was a span of 12 bases. This clonotype was observed many times. No antigen is known for it. Sequenced: blood, either unsorted or a sorted T cell fraction (not recorded which). The rearrangement links TRBV18 to TRBJ1-2; D may be TRBD1 (6 bases). This TCR was recovered from a male donor with ankylosing spondylitis or in good health (not recorded which). In DNA form, the CDR3 reads TGTGCCAGCTCACGACAGGTTGCGGACTATGGCTACACCTTC. Its translation: CASSRQVADYGYTF.